This T cell receptor (beta chain) was recorded in a study of blood T cell repertoires in COVID-19. Clones were read by immunoSEQ multiplex PCR, and TCRdb kept only the in-frame ones, dropping some. The sample lists fewer than 90,000 clones; over 75% were seen once. The ends lost 6 bases at V and 3 bases at J; junction bases unmatched: 10. Germline V CDR1 and CDR2: SQVTM, ANQGSEA. This CDR3 is built from 15 residues. The genes are TRBV29-1 and TRBJ1-4, with 7 bases matching TRBD1. The sequence was collected from a man over 45 with acute or convalescent COVID-19. The sample comprised peripheral blood. CDR3 in amino acids: CSVKTGRVANEKLFF. CDR3 nucleotides: TGCAGCGTGAAGACAGGGCGGGTGGCTAATGAAAAACTGTTTTTT.